This T cell receptor (beta chain) emerged from a study of blood T cell repertoires in COVID-19. Study background: Sources were T cells, B-cell-depleted T cells, or PBMCs; the material itself was cDNA or gDNA.

TCRdb keeps only in-frame clones here, not all; method: immunoSEQ multiplex PCR. Seen here are about 320,000 clones, less than 85% observed once, and the top ten hold under 2%. Grouping used clinical history reported by participants in a survey and questionnaire. V was trimmed by 5 bases and J by 4 bases, leaving 10 bases between them. Germline CDR1 SGHDT, CDR2 YYEEEE. The CDR3 spans 12 residues. This sequence was found in a woman aged 25 to 39 who had been exposed to COVID-19. This chain connects TRBV5-6 to TRBJ2-7; D is ambiguous. Sequenced sample: PBMCs or T cells enriched from blood (not recorded which). The CDR3 sequence is CASSKELYEQYF. The CDR3 coding sequence is TGTGCCAGCAGTAAGGAGCTGTACGAGCAGTACTTC.